This T cell receptor beta chain was obtained from a study of CD8 T cells in Susac syndrome. Trimming left V 1 base short and J 6 bases short, with 14 bases between. In germline, CDR1 is SGHDT, CDR2 YYEEEE. The CDR3 extends over 14 amino acids. It was treatment-naive patients with stable or active relapsing-remitting disease who made up the multiple sclerosis controls. TEMRA cells were FACS-enriched, with CD8+ and CD4+ T cells isolated negatively. Random hexamers were used to reverse transcribe about 0.5 to 1 ug of RNA. immunoSEQ multiplex PCR amplified TCR beta CDR3 across 54 Vbeta, 13 Jbeta. TCRdb recomputed calls from the immunoSEQ multiplex PCR reads with MiXCR, one row per CDR3 protein. The sample consists of around 280,000 distinct CDR3 sequences, around 83% of them appearing once.

This clonotype was obtained from a human donor with multiple sclerosis. The chain is built from TRBV5-6 and TRBJ2-7; D might be TRBD1 (6 bases). The sample consisted of CD8+ T cells from PBMCs. This chain's CDR3 is CASSLPAGDFEQYF. CDR3 in DNA: TGTGCCAGCAGCTTGCCCGCAGGGGATTTCGAGCAGTACTTC.